This is a list of T cell receptor beta chains from one sample in a study of human T cells and chemical hapten exposure. Using its own MiXCR run on the RACE reads, TCRdb lists one record per CDR3 protein. The table has more than 250,000 distinct CDR3 sequences, about 9% seen once; the top ten hold 2% to 3%. Sequencing was performed on whole blood, taken in connection with sensitization to the hapten diphenylcyclopropenone (DPC). The receptors were gathered from a woman aged 40 to 49 with alopecia areata. Some clones in this sample may be carry-over from other donors' samples. Both conserved end residues are part of each CDR3. For some rows the clone size is stated as once, few or many, or as a class when expanded; others skip it.

TRBV24-1,few,TRBJ2-1,15,CATSAYTSGRNEQFF
TRBV12-3/TRBV12-4,-,TRBJ2-7,13,CASSQNIRTSQYF
TRBV7-2,few,TRBJ1-2,15,CASSLTGGPRYGYTF
TRBV7-9,few,TRBJ2-3,17,CASSLGAGLLVTDTQYF
TRBV20-1,-,TRBJ1-1,13,CSARTGANTEAFF
TRBV19,few,TRBJ2-2,14,CASTFGGDTGELFF
TRBV7-9,-,TRBJ2-1,14,CASSLSTSANEQFF
TRBV4-1,many,TRBJ2-7,15,CASSQGSGNSYEQYF
TRBV6-2/TRBV6-3,-,TRBJ2-1,17,CASSQQPGHGPHNEQFF
TRBV3-1,few,TRBJ2-7,15,CASSPLAGFGYEQYF
TRBV27,-,TRBJ2-7,16,CASSSGVDPHINEQYF
TRBV12-3/TRBV12-4,few,TRBJ1-2,13,CASTPIANYGYTF
TRBV11-2,many,TRBJ2-6,12,CASSLEPGALTF
TRBV6-5,many,TRBJ1-5,13,CASSRTGDQPQHF
TRBV5-6,-,TRBJ2-1,12,CASSWGTAPAFF
TRBV24-1,few,TRBJ2-5,14,CATSDSTGEETQYF
TRBV7-6,few,TRBJ1-5,13,CASSLTARQPQHF
TRBV7-9,few,TRBJ1-4,16,CASSPHREGPTEKLFF
TRBV18,-,TRBJ2-7,14,CVSSPPAGGIEQYF
TRBV28,-,TRBJ1-4,16,CASSQSPGESNEKLFF
TRBV10-3,few,TRBJ2-3,14,CAIRLAGSTDTQYF
TRBV6-1,many,TRBJ2-4,12,CASSGLGNIQYF
TRBV10-3,-,TRBJ1-5,15,CAISERQGDAQPQHF
TRBV29-1,many,TRBJ2-1,15,CSVEDGRTSHREQFF
TRBV6-5,-,TRBJ1-6,15,CASSNRQGGVSPLHF
TRBV11-1,many,TRBJ2-2,13,CASKEVNTGELFF
TRBV7-7,-,TRBJ2-5,15,CASSLHRGGQETQYF
TRBV11-2,many,TRBJ2-3,15,CASSLDPGTADTQYF